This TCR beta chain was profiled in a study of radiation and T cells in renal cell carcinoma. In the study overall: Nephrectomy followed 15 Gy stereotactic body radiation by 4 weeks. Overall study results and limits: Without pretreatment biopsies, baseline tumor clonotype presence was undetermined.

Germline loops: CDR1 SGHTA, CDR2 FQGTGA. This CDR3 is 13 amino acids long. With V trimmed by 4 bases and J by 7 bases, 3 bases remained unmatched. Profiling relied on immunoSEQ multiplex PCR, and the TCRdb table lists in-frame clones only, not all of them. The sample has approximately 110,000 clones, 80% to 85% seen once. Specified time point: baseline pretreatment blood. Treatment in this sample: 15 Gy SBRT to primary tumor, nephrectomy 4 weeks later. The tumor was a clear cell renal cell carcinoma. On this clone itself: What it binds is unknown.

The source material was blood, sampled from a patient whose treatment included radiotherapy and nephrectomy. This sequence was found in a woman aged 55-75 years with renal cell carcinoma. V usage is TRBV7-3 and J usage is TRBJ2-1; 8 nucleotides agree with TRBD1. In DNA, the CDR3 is TGTGCCAGCAGCTCGGACAGGGCGAATGAGCAGTTCTTC. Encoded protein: CASSSDRANEQFF.